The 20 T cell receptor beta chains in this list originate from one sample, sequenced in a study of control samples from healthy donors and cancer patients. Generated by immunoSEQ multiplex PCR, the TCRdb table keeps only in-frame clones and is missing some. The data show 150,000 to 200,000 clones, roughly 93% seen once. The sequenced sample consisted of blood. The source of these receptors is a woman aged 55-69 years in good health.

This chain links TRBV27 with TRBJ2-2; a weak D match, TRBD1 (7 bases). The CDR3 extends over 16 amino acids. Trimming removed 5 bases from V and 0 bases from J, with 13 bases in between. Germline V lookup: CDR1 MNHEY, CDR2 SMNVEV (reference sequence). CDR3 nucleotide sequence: TGTGCCAGCAGTCCGGAGGGGGCCTCGAACACCGGGGAGCTGTTTTTT. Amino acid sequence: CASSPEGASNTGELFF.

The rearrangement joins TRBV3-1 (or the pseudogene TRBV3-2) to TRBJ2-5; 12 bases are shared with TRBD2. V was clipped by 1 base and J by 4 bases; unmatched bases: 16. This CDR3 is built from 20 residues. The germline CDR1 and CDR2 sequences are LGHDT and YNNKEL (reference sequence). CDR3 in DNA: TGTGCCAGCAGCCAAGGGCGGACTAGCGGGGTCCGATCCGGGGGAGAGACCCAGTACTTC. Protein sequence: CASSQGRTSGVRSGGETQYF.

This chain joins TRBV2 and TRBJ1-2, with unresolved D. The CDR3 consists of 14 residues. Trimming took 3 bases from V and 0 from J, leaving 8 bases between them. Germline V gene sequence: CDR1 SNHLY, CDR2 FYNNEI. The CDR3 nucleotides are TGTGCCAGCAGTGAGGGCATAGCTAACTATGGCTACACCTTC. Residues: CASSEGIANYGYTF.

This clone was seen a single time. In DNA, the CDR3 is TGTGCCAGCTCATCCGCCGATAATTCACCCCTCCACTTT. It encodes CASSSADNSPLHF. The chain uses TRBV18 and TRBJ1-6, with D hard to call. The CDR3 runs to 13 residues. The ends were cut back, 5 bases at V and 5 bases at J, with 7 bases in the middle. CDR1 is KGHSH, CDR2 LQKENI, per germline.

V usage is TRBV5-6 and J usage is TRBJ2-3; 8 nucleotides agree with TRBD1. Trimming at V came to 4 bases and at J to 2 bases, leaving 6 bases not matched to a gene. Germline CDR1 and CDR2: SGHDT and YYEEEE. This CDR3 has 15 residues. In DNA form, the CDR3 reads TGTGCCAGCAGCCTCGGACAGGGCACCACAGATACGCAGTATTTT. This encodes CASSLGQGTTDTQYF.

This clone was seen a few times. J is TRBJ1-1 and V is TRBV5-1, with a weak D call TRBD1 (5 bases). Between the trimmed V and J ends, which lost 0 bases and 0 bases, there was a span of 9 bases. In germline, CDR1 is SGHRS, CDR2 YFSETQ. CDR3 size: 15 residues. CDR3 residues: CASSLDQGMNTEAFF. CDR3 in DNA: TGCGCCAGCAGCTTGGATCAGGGAATGAACACTGAAGCTTTCTTT.

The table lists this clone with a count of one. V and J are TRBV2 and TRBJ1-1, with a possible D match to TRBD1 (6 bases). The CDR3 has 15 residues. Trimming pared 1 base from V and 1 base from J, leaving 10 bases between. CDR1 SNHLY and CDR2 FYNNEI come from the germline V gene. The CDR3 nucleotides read TGTGCCAGCAGTGAAGAGGGGACAACGAACACTGAAGCTTTCTTT. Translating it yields CASSEEGTTNTEAFF.

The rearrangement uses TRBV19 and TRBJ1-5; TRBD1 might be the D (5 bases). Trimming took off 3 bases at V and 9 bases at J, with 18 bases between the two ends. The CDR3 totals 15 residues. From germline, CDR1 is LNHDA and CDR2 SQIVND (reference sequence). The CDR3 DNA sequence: TGTGCCAGTAGTATCGGCCAGGGAACTGATGCGCCCCAGCATTTT. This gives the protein CASSIGQGTDAPQHF. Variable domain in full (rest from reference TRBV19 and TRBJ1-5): DGGITQSPKYLFRKEGQNVTLSCEQNLNHDAMYWYRQDPGQGLRLIYYSQIVNDFQKGDIAEGYSVSREKKESFPLTVTSAQKNPTAFYLCASSIGQGTDAPQHFGDGTRLSIL.

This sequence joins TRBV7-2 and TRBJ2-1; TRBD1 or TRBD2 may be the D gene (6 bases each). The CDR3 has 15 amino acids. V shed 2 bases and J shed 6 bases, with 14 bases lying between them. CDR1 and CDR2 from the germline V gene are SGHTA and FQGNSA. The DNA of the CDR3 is TGTGCCAGCAGCTTACTAGGGGGGAGTGGCAATGAGCAGTTCTTC. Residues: CASSLLGGSGNEQFF.

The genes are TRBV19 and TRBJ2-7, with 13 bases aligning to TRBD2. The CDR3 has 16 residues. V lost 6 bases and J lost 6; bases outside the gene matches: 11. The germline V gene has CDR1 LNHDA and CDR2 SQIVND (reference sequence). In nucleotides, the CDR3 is TGTGCCAGTAGCCAGACTAGCGGGGGGACTTCCCGCGAGCAGTACTTC. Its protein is CASSQTSGGTSREQYF.

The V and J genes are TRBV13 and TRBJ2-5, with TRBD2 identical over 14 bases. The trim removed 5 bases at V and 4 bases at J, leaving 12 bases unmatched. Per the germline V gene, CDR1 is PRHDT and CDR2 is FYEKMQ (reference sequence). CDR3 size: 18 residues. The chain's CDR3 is CASSPRRGLAGGRETQYF. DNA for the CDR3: TGTGCCAGCAGCCCGAGAAGAGGACTAGCGGGGGGCAGAGAGACCCAGTACTTC.

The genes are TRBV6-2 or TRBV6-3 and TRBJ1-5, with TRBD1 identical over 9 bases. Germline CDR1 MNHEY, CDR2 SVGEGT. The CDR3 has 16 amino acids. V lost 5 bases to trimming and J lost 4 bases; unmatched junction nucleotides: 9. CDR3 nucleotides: TGTGCCAGCAGTCGACTACAGGGGGCCCCTAATCAGCCCCAGCATTTT. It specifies CASSRLQGAPNQPQHF.

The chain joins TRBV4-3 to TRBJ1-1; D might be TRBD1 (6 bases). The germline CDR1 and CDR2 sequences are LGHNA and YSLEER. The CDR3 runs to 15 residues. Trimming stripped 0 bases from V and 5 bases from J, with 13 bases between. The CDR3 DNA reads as TGCGCCAGCAGCCAAGATGCGCAGGGGCAAACTGAAGCTTTCTTT. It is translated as CASSQDAQGQTEAFF.

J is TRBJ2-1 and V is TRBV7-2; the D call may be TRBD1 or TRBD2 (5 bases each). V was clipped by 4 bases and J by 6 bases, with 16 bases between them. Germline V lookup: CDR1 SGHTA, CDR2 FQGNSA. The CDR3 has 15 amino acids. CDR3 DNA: TGTGCCAGCAGCTCGAGCCCGGGGCCGGGCAATGAGCAGTTCTTC. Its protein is CASSSSPGPGNEQFF. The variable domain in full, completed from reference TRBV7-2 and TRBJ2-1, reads GAGVSQSPSNKVTEKGKDVELRCDPISGHTALYWYRQSLGQGLEFLIYFQGNSAPDKSGLPSDRFSAERTGGSVSTLTIQRTQQEDSAVYLCASSSSPGPGNEQFFGPGTRLTVL.

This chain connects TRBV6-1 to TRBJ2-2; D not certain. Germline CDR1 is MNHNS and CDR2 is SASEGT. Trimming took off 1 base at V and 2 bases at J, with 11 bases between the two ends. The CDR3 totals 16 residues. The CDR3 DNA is TGTGCCAGCAGTGAAGAAGTAGGGCGTAACACCGGGGAGCTGTTTTTT. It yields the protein CASSEEVGRNTGELFF.

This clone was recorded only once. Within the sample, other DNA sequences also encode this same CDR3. The CDR3 DNA sequence: TGTGCCAGCAGCTCGAACACCGGGGAGCTGTTTTTT. Translated, it gives CASSSNTGELFF. V gene TRBV7-2 combines with J gene TRBJ2-2; D unclear. Germline-derived CDR1 and CDR2 are SGHTA and FQGNSA. V was shortened by 4 bases and J by 0 bases, with 0 bases between the two germline ends. This CDR3 has 12 amino acids.

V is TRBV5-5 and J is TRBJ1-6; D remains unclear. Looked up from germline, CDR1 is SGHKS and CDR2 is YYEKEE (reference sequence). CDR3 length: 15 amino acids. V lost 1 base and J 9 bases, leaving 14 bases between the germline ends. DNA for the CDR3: TGTGCCAGCAGCTTGTCAGGATACCCTGTTTCACCCCTCCACTTT. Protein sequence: CASSLSGYPVSPLHF.

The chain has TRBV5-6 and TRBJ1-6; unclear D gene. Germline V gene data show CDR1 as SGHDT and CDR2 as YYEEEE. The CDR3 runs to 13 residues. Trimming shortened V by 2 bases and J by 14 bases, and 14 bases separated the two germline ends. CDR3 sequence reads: CASSFDTQGTLHF. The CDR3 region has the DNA TGTGCCAGCAGCTTCGACACCCAAGGAACCCTCCACTTT.

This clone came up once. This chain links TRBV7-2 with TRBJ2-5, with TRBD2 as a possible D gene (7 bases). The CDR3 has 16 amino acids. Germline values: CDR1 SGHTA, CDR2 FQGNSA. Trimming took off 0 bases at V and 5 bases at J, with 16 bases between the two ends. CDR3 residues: CASSLAFLGGLETQYF. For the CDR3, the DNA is TGTGCCAGCAGCTTAGCGTTTTTGGGGGGGCTCGAGACCCAGTACTTC.

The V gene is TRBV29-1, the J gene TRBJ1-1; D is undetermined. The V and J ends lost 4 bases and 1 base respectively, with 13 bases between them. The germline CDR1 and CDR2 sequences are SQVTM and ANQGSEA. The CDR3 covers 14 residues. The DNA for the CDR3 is TGCAGCGTTGTCCCCACCCCGGGGAACACTGAAGCTTTCTTT. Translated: CSVVPTPGNTEAFF.